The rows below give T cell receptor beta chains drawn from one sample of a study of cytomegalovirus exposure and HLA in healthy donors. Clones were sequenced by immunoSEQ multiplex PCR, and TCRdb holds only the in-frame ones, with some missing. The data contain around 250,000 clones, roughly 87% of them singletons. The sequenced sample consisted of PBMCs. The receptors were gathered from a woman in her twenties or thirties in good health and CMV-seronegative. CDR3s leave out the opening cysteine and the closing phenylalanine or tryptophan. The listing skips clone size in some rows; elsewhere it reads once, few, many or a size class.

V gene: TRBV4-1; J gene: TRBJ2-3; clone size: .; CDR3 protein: ASSQNAGTDTQY
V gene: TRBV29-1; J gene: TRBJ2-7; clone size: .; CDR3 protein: SARDRAYEQY
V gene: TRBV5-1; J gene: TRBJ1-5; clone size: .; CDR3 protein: ASSLDGNKPQH
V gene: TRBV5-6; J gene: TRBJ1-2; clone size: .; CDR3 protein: ASSRTGEAYGYT
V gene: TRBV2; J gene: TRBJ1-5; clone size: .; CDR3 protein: ASRRGPDQPQH
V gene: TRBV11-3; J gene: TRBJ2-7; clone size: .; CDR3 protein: ASSFLEEQY
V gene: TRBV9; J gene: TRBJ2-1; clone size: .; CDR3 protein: ASSVGGGGGNEQF
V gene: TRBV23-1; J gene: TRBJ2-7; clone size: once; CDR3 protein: ASSLHEGAGSYEQY
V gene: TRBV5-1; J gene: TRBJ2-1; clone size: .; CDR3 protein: ASKGTSESHEQF
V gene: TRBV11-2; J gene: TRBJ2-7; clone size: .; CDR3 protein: ASSLELAGYEQY
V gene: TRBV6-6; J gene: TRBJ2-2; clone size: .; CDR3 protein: ASTQGLYTGELF
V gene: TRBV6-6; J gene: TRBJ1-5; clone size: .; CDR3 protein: ASSPPGGFNQPQH
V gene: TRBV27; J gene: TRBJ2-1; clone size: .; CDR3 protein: ASSLWLAGTNEQF
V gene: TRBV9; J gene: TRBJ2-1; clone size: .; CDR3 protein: ASSVSGGLAHNEQF
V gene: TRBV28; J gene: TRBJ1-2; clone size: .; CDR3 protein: ASSSGDLADSYGYT
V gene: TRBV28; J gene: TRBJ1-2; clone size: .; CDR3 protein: ASSDRRQVSYGYT
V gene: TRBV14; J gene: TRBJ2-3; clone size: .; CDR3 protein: ASSQVADTQY
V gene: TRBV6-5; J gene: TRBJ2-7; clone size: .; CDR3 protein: ASSFGLIYEQY
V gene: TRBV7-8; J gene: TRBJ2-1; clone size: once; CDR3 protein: ASSLGSSGSYNEQF
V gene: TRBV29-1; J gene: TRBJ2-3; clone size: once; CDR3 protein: SVEDRERRPVDTQY
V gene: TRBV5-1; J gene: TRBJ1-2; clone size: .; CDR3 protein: ASSLIGAGEDGYT
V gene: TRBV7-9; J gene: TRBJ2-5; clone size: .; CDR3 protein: ASTRFISGTQETQY
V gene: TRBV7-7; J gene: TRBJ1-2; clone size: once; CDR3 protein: ASSLADRECGYT
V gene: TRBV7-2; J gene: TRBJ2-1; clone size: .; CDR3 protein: ASSLVSWERPYNEQF
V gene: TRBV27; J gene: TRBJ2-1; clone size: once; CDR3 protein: ASNPGTGYYNEQF
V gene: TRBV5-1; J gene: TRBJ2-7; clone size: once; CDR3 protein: ASSLEWGYEQY
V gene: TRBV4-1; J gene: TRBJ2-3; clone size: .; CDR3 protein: ASSQVRKIEQY
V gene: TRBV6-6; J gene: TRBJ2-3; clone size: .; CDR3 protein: ASDDGGHWGGSQY
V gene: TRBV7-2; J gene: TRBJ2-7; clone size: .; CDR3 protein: ASSQTGQATYEQY
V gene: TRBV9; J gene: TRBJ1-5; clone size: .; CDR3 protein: ASSVDLSNQPQH
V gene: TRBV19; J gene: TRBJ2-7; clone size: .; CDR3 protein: ASSIGTGSTYEQY
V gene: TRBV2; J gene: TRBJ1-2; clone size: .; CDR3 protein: ASSEAGLAMFGYT
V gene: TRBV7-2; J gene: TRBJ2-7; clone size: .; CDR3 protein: ASRSGTALGEQY
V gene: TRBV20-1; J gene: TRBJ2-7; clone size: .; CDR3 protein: SAPTSAEQY
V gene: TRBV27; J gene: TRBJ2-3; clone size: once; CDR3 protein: ASSLSHPARTIGSTDTQY
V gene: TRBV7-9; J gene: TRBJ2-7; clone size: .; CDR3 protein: ASSGGDRGPYEQY
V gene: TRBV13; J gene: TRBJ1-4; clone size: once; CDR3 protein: ASSPSGAGNEKLF
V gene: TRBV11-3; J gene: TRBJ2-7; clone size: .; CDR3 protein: ASSPRTVVWEQY
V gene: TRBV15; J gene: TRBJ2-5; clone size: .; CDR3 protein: ATSKERETQY